This is a list of T cell receptor beta chains from one sample in a study of CD8 T cells in Susac syndrome. MiXCR was run by TCRdb on the immunoSEQ multiplex PCR reads, yielding one entry per CDR3 protein. The table shows around 190,000 distinct CDR3 sequences, with around 94% occurring only once. Sequencing was carried out using CD4+ T cells from PBMCs. The receptors here all came from a human donor with Susac syndrome. The conserved cysteine and the conserved F or W are not part of the CDR3 here. A D gene is named only where the DNA matches it firmly.

J | D | V | CDR3
TRBJ2-3 | . | TRBV7-9 | ASTQAGASDTQY
TRBJ2-7 | . | TRBV10-1 | ASSESVGSPREQY
TRBJ2-3 | . | TRBV7-2 | ASSLALATDTQY
TRBJ2-1 | . | TRBV6-2/TRBV6-3 | ASTRSENEQF
TRBJ1-5 | TRBD1 | TRBV20-1 | SARVGGQRNQPQH
TRBJ1-5 | TRBD1 | TRBV3-1 | ASSPYDAGGAGQPQH
TRBJ2-1 | . | TRBV12-3/TRBV12-4 | ASSSGLKIYNEQF
TRBJ1-6 | . | TRBV12-3/TRBV12-4 | ASSTTNSPLH
TRBJ2-1 | TRBD1 | TRBV3-1 | ASSSGGGDNEQF
TRBJ2-3 | TRBD2 | TRBV20-1 | SARATQRGTDTQY
TRBJ1-5 | TRBD1 | TRBV3-1 | ASSQNPTGGNQPQH
TRBJ2-3 | . | TRBV6-2/TRBV6-3 | ASRETHDTQY
TRBJ2-5 | TRBD2 | TRBV5-5 | ASSLRIAGGGETQY
TRBJ2-3 | TRBD2 | TRBV7-2 | ASRSTSGRPDTQY
TRBJ2-5 | . | TRBV7-2 | ASSYLGMETQY
TRBJ1-5 | . | TRBV20-1 | SALDRRSNQPQH
TRBJ1-3 | . | TRBV2 | ASSELGRDRVTIY
TRBJ1-1 | . | TRBV7-9 | ASSLVRGKDTEAF
TRBJ1-2 | TRBD1 | TRBV18 | ASSPPAGQGINGYT
TRBJ2-5 | . | TRBV19 | ASAGTVQETQY
TRBJ2-1 | TRBD2 | TRBV15 | ATSEPGAGGQGEQF
TRBJ2-3 | . | TRBV5-6 | ASSLGSHRTDTQY
TRBJ1-2 | . | TRBV7-9 | ASSSTNQGAYGYT
TRBJ2-5 | . | TRBV20-1 | SARGAGAETQY
TRBJ2-3 | TRBD2 | TRBV9 | ASNARGGTSTDTQY
TRBJ1-2 | . | TRBV30 | AWSVLGNYGYT
TRBJ2-5 | . | TRBV5-4 | ASSPRTIGETQY
TRBJ1-1 | . | TRBV10-3 | AARSPGNTEAF
TRBJ2-4 | TRBD2 | TRBV5-6 | ASSPGLAENIQY
TRBJ1-1 | TRBD1 | TRBV3-1 | ASSPLGQGTEAF
TRBJ2-7 | TRBD1 | TRBV20-1 | SAMGDSIHDEQY
TRBJ2-1 | . | TRBV7-9 | ASSSRDNSYNEQF
TRBJ2-7 | . | TRBV12-5 | ASSDLGGPNPYEQY
TRBJ2-3 | TRBD2 | TRBV15 | ATSFSPGLAGGQGLADTQY
TRBJ1-1 | . | TRBV5-1 | ASSRESTEAF
TRBJ2-5 | TRBD1 | TRBV13 | ASSLVSTQGAGTQY
TRBJ1-5 | . | TRBV7-2 | ASSSWGQPQH
TRBJ2-6 | TRBD1 | TRBV20-1 | SATGGASPGANVLT
TRBJ1-3 | . | TRBV20-1 | SASSDGNTIY
TRBJ1-5 | TRBD1 | TRBV19 | ASSNRQGGDQPQH
TRBJ2-5 | TRBD1 | TRBV7-2 | ASSLGRTGIETQY
TRBJ2-5 | TRBD2 | TRBV6-2/TRBV6-3 | ASSPRLAGGSTWTQY
TRBJ1-2 | TRBD1 | TRBV27 | ASSNTGTGDYGYT
TRBJ1-5 | TRBD1 | TRBV6-5 | ASSYRGQAYSNQPQH
TRBJ2-1 | . | TRBV20-1 | SAEGGASDEQF